These T cell receptor beta chains were read from a single sample in a study of CD8+ T cells in alopecia areata. Assay: immunoSEQ multiplex PCR; the TCRdb copy retains only in-frame clones and omits some. The data hold over 85,000 clones, with around 38% observed a single time. The source material was CD4+ T cells sorted from blood. The source is a human donor with alopecia areata. Both conserved end residues are part of each CDR3.

V: TRBV28
CDR3: CASGPRLAGANVLTF

V: TRBV7-7
CDR3: CASSLDRTDTQYF

V: TRBV19
CDR3: CASSVEGGSGANVLTF

V: TRBV9
CDR3: CASSADYEQYF

V: TRBV20-1
CDR3: CSYQPQHF

V: TRBV13
CDR3: CASSRTQGVGQGAQWEQYF

V: TRBV4-1
CDR3: CASSQEISGSPGRSEQFF

V: TRBV25-1
CDR3: CASSLNDGEKLFF

V: TRBV29-1
CDR3: CSARHDRATNEKLFF

V: TRBV7-9
CDR3: CASTSTDYGYTF

V: TRBV9
CDR3: CASSVALPGQETQYF

V: TRBV20-1
CDR3: CSARQDSPLHF

V: TRBV5-1
CDR3: CASSLASSGGGEQYF

V: TRBV5-1
CDR3: CASSLPVASTDTQYF

V: TRBV5-1
CDR3: CASSLMGSGSQETQYF

V: TRBV29-1
CDR3: CSVEVPGLTEAFF

V: TRBV29-1
CDR3: CSALRQGAGEQFF

V: TRBV15
CDR3: CATSRGTSYNEQFF

V: TRBV28
CDR3: CASSRDRGRGQPQHF

V: TRBV29-1
CDR3: CSVQSGGRETQYF

V: TRBV6-6
CDR3: CASSYPDRDGEQYF

V: TRBV29-1
CDR3: CSVSTGGGGELFF

V: TRBV9
CDR3: CASSLRTGQVDGYTF